This T cell receptor beta chain was recovered during a study of cytomegalovirus exposure and HLA in healthy donors. Study-wide findings and caveats: It emerged from a later analysis that several of the most significant clusters appeared to be linked to common viral pathogens. In a later analysis, at a false discovery rate of 0.05, 15,000 to 20,000 TCR beta sequences matched HLA alleles.

Each donor was healthy, and each was a bone marrow donor. V was pared by 2 bases and J by 8 bases, with 12 bases between. The germline V gene has CDR1 MNHNS and CDR2 SASEGT. The CDR3 has 14 residues. PCR employed 60 Vbeta and 13 Jbeta primers. Using immunoSEQ multiplex PCR, the repertoire was profiled, and TCRdb retains in-frame clones only, with some absent. The sample has approximately 190,000 clones; approximately 82% are singletons. A note on this clone: Its antigen is still unknown.

Sequences were obtained from PBMCs. The receptor's source is a man aged 40-49 years in good health and CMV-seropositive. The rearrangement joins TRBV6-1 to TRBJ1-4; tentative D call: TRBD1 (5 bases). The CDR3 loop reads CASSEWQGEEKLFF. The CDR3 region has the DNA TGTGCCAGCAGTGAATGGCAGGGTGAAGAAAAACTGTTTTTT.